This TCR beta chain appears in the sequencing data of a study of control samples from healthy donors and cancer patients (dated by TCRdb to 2018 to 2021). About this clone: What this receptor recognizes is not known. No quality values exist for individual bases; no much larger clone is one base distant.

In the germline V gene (reference sequence), CDR1 corresponds to WNHNN and CDR2 to SYGVQD. There are 13 amino acids in the CDR3, from cysteine to phenylalanine inclusive. Left in the record is the CDR3 DNA by itself, 39 bases read in frame from the first base. Relative to germline, V is 2 bases shorter and J is 6 bases shorter, with 10 bases between their ends. Library preparation was by the immunoSEQ multiplex PCR assay. This immuneACCESS table, as held by TCRdb, lists in-frame sequences with V and J called but not all clones. Of the missing ones, under half trace to an unresolved V gene in checked studies; the others have no known cause. The sample data list approximately 83,000 clones, and 80% to 95% of these were observed just once. In total, the top ten clones hold around 1.4% of the sample.

The sequenced material came from blood. The chain uses TRBV10-1 and TRBJ1-2; TRBD1 might be the D gene, on 6 matching bases. This receptor was identified in a woman aged 30 to 39 in good health. At the DNA level, the sequence is TGCGCCAGCAGTGAGGCCAGGGGCCATGGCTACACCTTC. This yields the protein CASSEARGHGYTF.